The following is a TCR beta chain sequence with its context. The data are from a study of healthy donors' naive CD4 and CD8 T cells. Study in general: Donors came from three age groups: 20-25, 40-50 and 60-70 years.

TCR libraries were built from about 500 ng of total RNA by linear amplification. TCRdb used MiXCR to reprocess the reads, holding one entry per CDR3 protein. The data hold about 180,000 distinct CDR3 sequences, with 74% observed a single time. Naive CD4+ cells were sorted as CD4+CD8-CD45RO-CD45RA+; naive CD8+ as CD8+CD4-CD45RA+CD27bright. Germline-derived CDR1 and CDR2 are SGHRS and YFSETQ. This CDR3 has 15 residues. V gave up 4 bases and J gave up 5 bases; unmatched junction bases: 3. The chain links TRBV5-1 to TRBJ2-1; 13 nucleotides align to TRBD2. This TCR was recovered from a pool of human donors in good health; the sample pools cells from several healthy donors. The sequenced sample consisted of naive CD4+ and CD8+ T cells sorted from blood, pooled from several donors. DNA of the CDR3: TGCGCCAGCAGCAAGACTAGCGGGGGGCACAATGAGCAGTTCTTC. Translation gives CASSKTSGGHNEQFF.